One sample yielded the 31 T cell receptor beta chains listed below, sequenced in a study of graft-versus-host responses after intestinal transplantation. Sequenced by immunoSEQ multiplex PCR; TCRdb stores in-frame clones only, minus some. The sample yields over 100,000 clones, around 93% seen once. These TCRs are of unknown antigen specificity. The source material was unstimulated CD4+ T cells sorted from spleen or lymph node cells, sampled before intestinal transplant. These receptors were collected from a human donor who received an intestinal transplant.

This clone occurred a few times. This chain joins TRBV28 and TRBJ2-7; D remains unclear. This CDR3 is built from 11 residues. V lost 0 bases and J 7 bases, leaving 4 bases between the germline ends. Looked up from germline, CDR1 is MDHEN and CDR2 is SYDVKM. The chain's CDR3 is CASSLWVEQYF. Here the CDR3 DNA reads TGTGCCAGCAGTTTATGGGTGGAGCAGTACTTC. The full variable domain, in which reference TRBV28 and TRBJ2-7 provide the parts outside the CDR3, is DVKVTQSSRYLVKRTGEKVFLECVQDMDHENMFWYRQDPGLGLRLIYFSYDVKMKEKGDIPEGYSVSREKKERFSLILESASTNQTSMYLCASSLWVEQYFGPGTRLTVT.

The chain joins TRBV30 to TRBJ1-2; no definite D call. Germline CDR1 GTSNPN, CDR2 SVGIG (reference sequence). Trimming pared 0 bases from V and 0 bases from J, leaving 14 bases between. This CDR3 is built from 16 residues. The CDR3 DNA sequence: TGTGCCTGGAGTGTACTTCTTCCGGGATCTAACTATGGCTACACCTTC. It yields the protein CAWSVLLPGSNYGYTF.

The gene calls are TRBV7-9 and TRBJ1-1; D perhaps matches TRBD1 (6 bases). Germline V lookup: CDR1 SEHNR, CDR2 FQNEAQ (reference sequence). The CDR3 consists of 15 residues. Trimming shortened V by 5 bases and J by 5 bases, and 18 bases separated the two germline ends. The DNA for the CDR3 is TGTGCCAGCAGCCTAGGGCCGGGCAGGGGTACTGAAGCTTTCTTT. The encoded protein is CASSLGPGRGTEAFF.

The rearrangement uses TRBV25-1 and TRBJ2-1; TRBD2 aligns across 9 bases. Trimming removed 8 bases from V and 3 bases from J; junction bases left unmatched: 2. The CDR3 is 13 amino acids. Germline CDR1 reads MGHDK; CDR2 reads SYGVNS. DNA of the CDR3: TGTGCCAGCGTAGCGGGAGTCTACAATGAGCAGTTCTTC. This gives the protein CASVAGVYNEQFF.

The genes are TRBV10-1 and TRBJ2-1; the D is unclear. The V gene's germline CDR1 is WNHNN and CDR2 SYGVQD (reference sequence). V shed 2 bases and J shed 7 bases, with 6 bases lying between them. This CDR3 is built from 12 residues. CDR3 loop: CASSERNNEQFF. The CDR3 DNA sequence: TGCGCCAGCAGTGAGCGAAATAATGAGCAGTTCTTC.

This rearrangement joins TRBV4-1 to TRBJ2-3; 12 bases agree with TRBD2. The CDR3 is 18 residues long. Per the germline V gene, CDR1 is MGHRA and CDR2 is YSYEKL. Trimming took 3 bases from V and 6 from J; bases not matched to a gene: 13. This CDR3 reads CASSQGTSGRLTADTQYF. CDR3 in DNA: TGCGCCAGCAGCCAGGGGACTAGCGGGCGGCTCACCGCGGATACGCAGTATTTT.

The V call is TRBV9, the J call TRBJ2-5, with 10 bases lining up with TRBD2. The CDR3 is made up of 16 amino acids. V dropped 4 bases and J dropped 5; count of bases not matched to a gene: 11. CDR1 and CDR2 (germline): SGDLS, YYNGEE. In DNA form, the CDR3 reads TGTGCCAGCAGCCTCCTTAGCGGGAGGCCCCCCGAGACCCAGTACTTC. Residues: CASSLLSGRPPETQYF.

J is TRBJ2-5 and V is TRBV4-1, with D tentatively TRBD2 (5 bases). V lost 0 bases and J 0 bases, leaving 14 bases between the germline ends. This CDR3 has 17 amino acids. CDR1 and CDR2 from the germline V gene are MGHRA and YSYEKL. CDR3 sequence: CASSQEWRTEYQETQYF. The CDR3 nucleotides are TGCGCCAGCAGCCAAGAGTGGCGGACTGAGTACCAAGAGACCCAGTACTTC.

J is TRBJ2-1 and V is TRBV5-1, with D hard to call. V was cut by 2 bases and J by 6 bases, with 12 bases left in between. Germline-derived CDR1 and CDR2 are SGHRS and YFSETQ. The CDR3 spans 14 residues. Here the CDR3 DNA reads TGCGCCAGCAGCTTACTCCCCATACCCAATGAGCAGTTCTTC. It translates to CASSLLPIPNEQFF. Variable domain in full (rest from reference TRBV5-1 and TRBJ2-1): KAGVTQTPRYLIKTRGQQVTLSCSPISGHRSVSWYQQTPGQGLQFLFEYFSETQRNKGNFPGRFSGRQFSNSRSEMNVSTLELGDSALYLCASSLLPIPNEQFFGPGTRLTVL.

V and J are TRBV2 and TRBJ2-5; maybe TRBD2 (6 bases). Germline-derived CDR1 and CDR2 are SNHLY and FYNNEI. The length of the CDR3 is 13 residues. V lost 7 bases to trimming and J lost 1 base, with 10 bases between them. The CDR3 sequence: CASIPGLQETQYF. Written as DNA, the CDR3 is TGTGCCAGCATTCCGGGACTCCAAGAGACCCAGTACTTC.

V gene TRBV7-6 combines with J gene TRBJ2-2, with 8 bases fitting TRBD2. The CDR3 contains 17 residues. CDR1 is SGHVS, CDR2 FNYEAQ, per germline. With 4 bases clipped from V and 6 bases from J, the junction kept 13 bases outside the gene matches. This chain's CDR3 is CASSYRPPSGLAGELFF. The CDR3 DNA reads TGTGCCAGCAGCTACCGCCCCCCTAGCGGGTTGGCCGGGGAGCTGTTTTTT.

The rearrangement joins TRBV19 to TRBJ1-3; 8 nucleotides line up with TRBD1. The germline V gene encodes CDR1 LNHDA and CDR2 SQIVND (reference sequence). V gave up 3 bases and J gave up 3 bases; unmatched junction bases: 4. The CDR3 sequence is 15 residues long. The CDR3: CASSIRTGGGNTIYF. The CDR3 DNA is TGTGCCAGTAGTATCCGTACAGGGGGTGGAAACACCATATATTTT. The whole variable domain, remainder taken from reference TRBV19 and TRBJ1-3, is DGGITQSPKYLFRKEGQNVTLSCEQNLNHDAMYWYRQDPGQGLRLIYYSQIVNDFQKGDIAEGYSVSREKKESFPLTVTSAQKNPTAFYLCASSIRTGGGNTIYFGEGSWLTVV.

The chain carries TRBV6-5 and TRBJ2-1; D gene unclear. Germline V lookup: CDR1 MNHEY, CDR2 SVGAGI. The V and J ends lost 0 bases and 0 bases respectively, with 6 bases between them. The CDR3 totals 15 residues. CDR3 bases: TGTGCCAGCAGTTACTCCAGGAGCTCCTACAATGAGCAGTTCTTC. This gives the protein CASSYSRSSYNEQFF.

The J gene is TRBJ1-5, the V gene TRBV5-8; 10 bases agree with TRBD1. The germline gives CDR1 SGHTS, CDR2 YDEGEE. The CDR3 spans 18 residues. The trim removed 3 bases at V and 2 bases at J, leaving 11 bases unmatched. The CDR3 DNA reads TGTGCCAGCAGCTCCGGGACAGGGGTAGCGCCTGGCAATCAGCCCCAGCATTTT. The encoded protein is CASSSGTGVAPGNQPQHF. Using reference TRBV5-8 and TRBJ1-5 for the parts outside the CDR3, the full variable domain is EAGVTQSPTHLIKTRGQQATLRCSPISGHTSVYWYQQALGLGLQFLLWYDEGEERNRGNFPPRFSGRQFPNYSSELNVNALELEDSALYLCASSSGTGVAPGNQPQHFGDGTRLSIL.

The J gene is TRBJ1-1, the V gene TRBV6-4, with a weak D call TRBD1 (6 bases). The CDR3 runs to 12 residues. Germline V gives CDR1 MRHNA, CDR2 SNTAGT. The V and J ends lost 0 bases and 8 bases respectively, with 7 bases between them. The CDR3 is CASSDSRGEAFF. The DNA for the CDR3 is TGTGCCAGCAGTGACTCGAGGGGGGAAGCTTTCTTT.

The CDR3 sequence: CSTLRADRSYNEQFF. The CDR3 DNA follows: TGCAGCACCTTGAGGGCGGACAGGTCATACAATGAGCAGTTCTTC. The chain carries TRBV29-1 and TRBJ2-1; 7 positions match TRBD1. Germline CDR1 is SQVTM and CDR2 is ANQGSEA. After removal of 8 bases from V and 4 bases from J, the junction contained 14 bases not matched to a gene. CDR3 length equals 15 residues.

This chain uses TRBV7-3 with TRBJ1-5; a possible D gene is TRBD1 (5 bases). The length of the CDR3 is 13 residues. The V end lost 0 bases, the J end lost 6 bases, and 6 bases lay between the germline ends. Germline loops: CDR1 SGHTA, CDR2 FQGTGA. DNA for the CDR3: TGTGCCAGCAGCTTAACTCAGGGTCAGCCCCAGCATTTT. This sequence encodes CASSLTQGQPQHF.

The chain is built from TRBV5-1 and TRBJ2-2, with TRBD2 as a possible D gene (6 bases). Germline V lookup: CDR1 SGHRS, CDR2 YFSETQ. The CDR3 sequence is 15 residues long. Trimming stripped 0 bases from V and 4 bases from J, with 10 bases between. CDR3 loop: CASSLGQRVTGELFF. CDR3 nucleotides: TGCGCCAGCAGCTTGGGACAGCGGGTCACCGGGGAGCTGTTTTTT.

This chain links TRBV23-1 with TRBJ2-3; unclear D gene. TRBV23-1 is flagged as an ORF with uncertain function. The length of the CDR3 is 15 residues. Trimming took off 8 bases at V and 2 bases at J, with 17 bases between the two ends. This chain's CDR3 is CASGLSLSPTDTQYF. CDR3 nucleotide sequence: TGCGCCAGCGGGCTATCTCTAAGCCCCACAGATACGCAGTATTTT.

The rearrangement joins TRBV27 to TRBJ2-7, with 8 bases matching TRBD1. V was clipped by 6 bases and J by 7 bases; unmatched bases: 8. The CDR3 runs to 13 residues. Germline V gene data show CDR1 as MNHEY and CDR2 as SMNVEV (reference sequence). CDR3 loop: CASSPDRAREQYF. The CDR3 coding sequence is TGTGCCAGCAGCCCGGACAGGGCCCGGGAGCAGTACTTC.

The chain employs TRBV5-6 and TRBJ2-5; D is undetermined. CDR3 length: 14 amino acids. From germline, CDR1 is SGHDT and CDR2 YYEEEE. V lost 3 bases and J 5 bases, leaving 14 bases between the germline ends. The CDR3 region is CASSSAVLWETQYF. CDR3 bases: TGTGCCAGCAGCTCCGCTGTTCTATGGGAGACCCAGTACTTC.

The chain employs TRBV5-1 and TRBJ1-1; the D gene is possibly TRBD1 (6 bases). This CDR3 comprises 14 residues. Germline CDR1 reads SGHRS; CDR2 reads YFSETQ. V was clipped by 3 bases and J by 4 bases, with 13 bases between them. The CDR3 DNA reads TGCGCCAGCAGCTCGACAGGCGCTGGCACTGAAGCTTTCTTT. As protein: CASSSTGAGTEAFF.

DNA for the CDR3: TGTGCCTGGAGTGCCTACCATTACGAGCAGTACTTC. Translating gives CAWSAYHYEQYF. The chain couples TRBV30 to TRBJ2-7; D uncertain. The CDR3 sequence is 12 residues long. CDR1 is GTSNPN and CDR2 is SVGIG in the germline V gene (reference sequence). The V end was cut by 1 base, the J end by 4 bases, with 8 bases between. The entire variable domain, with the rest obtained from reference TRBV30 and TRBJ2-7, is as follows: SQTIHQWPATLVQPVGSPLSLECTVEGTSNPNLYWYRQAAGRGLQLLFYSVGIGQISSEVPQNLSASRPQDRQFILSSKKLLLSDSGFYLCAWSAYHYEQYFGPGTRLTVT.

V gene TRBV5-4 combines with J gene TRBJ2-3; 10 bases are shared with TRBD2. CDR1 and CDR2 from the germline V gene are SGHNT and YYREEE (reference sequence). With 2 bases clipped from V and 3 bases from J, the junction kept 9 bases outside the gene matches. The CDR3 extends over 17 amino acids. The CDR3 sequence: CASSFRLASGSTDTQYF. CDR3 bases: TGTGCCAGCAGCTTTCGGTTGGCTAGCGGGAGTACAGATACGCAGTATTTT.

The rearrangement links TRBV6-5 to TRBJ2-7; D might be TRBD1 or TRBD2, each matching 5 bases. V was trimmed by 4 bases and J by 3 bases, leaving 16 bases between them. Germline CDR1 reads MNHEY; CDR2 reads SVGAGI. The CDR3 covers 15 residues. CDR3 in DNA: TGTGCCAGCAGTTCCCCCGGGACCACTAACTACGAGCAGTACTTC. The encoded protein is CASSSPGTTNYEQYF.

DNA for the CDR3: TGTGCCAGCAGCTTAGCATTGGGACAGGGCCACGAGCAGTACTTC. Translation gives CASSLALGQGHEQYF. The rearrangement uses TRBV7-9 and TRBJ2-7; 9 nucleotides agree with TRBD1. From germline, CDR1 is SEHNR and CDR2 FQNEAQ (reference sequence). This CDR3 contains 15 residues. J was trimmed by 5 bases and V by 0 bases; bases with no gene match: 5.

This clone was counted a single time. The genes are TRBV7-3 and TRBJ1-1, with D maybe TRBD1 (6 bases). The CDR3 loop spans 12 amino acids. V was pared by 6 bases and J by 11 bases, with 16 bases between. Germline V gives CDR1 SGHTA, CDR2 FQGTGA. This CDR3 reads CASRMPEGEAFF. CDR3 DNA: TGTGCCAGCAGAATGCCGGAGGGGGAGGCTTTCTTT.

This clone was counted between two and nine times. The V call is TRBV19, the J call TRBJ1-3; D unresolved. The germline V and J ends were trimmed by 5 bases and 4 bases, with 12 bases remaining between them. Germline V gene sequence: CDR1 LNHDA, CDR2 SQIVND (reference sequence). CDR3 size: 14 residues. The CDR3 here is CASSATEAGNTIYF. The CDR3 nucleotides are TGTGCCAGTAGTGCGACGGAGGCGGGAAACACCATATATTTT. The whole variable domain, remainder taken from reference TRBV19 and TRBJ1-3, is DGGITQSPKYLFRKEGQNVTLSCEQNLNHDAMYWYRQDPGQGLRLIYYSQIVNDFQKGDIAEGYSVSREKKESFPLTVTSAQKNPTAFYLCASSATEAGNTIYFGEGSWLTVV.

DNA for the CDR3: TGTGCCAGCAGTTACAGCTCGGGCTTTAGGTCCTACGAGCAGTACTTC. Protein: CASSYSSGFRSYEQYF. The chain couples TRBV6-5 to TRBJ2-5; the D is unclear. The J call could be wrong; TRBJ2-7 is a better fit for the DNA end. Germline CDR1 and CDR2: MNHEY and SVGAGI. The CDR3 covers 16 residues.

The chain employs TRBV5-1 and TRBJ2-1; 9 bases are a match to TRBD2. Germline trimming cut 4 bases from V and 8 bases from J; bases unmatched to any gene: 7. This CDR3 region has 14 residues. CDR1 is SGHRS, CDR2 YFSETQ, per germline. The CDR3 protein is CASSPSGMGDEQFF. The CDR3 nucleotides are TGCGCCAGCAGCCCTAGCGGGATGGGTGATGAGCAGTTCTTC.

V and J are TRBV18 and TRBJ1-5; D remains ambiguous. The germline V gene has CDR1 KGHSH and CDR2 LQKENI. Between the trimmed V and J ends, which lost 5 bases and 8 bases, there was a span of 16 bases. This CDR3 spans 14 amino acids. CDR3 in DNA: TGTGCCAGCTCATCCGGGTGGGAACACAAGCCCCAGCATTTT. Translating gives CASSSGWEHKPQHF.